The 20 T cell receptor beta chains below come from one sample, sequenced in a study of Graves' ophthalmopathy and Graves' hyperthyroidism. Amplifying from RNA transcripts, the study obtained TCR beta CDR3 regions. The workflow started with a first-round RT-PCR run with HTBI primers and then moved on to a second-round multiplex PCR. TCRdb independently ran MiXCR on the multiplex PCR reads; one entry per CDR3 protein. This table has 600,000 to 950,000 distinct CDR3 sequences, roughly 40% appearing once. Sequenced: peripheral blood. These receptors were taken from an adult man with Graves' ophthalmopathy.

This clonotype occurred many times. This chain connects TRBV15 to TRBJ2-5; D ambiguous. Trimming stripped 4 bases from V and 2 bases from J, with 8 bases between. Germline V gene sequence: CDR1 LNHNV, CDR2 YYDKDF (reference sequence). The CDR3 consists of 13 residues. The CDR3 DNA sequence: TGTGCCACCAGCACCAGTTCTCAAGAGACCCAGTACTTC. It is translated as CATSTSSQETQYF.

This clonotype was detected once. The chain links TRBV2 to TRBJ2-7, with D tentatively TRBD1 or TRBD2 (6 bases each). Trimming removed 6 bases at V and 0 bases at J, with 21 bases between. This CDR3 has 17 amino acids. Germline V lookup: CDR1 SNHLY, CDR2 FYNNEI. The DNA for the CDR3 is TGTGCCAGCAGAAACCCCTTGGGGGGCAGGAACTCCTACGAGCAGTACTTC. Translation gives CASRNPLGGRNSYEQYF.

The genes are TRBV24-1 and TRBJ1-2, with 7 bases fitting TRBD1. V lost 4 bases, J lost 3 bases, and 10 bases stayed unmatched. The CDR3 sequence is 16 residues long. Germline CDR1 KGHDR, CDR2 SFDVKD. CDR3 bases: TGTGCCACCAGTGACCCCGGGACAGATCACTACTATGGCTACACCTTC. Amino acids: CATSDPGTDHYYGYTF.

This clonotype was counted between two and nine times. The chain combines TRBV20-1 with TRBJ2-5; 7 bases align to TRBD2. V lost 6 bases to trimming and J lost 4 bases; unmatched junction nucleotides: 8. CDR1 DFQATT and CDR2 SNEGSKA come from the germline V gene (reference sequence). CDR3 length equals 13 residues. The CDR3 spells CSAIAGARETQYF. For the CDR3, the DNA is TGCAGTGCAATAGCGGGTGCCAGAGAGACCCAGTACTTC.

This clonotype was observed many times. This sequence joins TRBV7-2 and TRBJ2-5; 10 nucleotides line up with TRBD2. The CDR3 sequence is 16 residues long. Trimming cost V 1 base and J 6 bases; bases outside gene matches: 8. Germline V lookup: CDR1 SGHTA, CDR2 FQGNSA. The CDR3 region is CASSLDASGSLKTQYF. The CDR3 bases are TGTGCCAGCAGCTTAGATGCTAGCGGGAGTCTTAAGACCCAGTACTTC.

This clonotype was observed a few times. This chain connects TRBV24-1 to TRBJ2-7; a weak D match, TRBD1 (6 bases). With 4 bases removed from V and 6 bases from J, the gap between germline ends came to 15 bases. From germline, CDR1 is KGHDR and CDR2 SFDVKD. CDR3 size: 14 residues. The CDR3 is CATSDPRAGVEQYF. The CDR3 nucleotides are TGTGCCACCAGTGACCCCAGGGCAGGGGTCGAGCAGTACTTC.

There are many counts of this clonotype. V gene TRBV5-1 combines with J gene TRBJ2-5; D unclear. Germline CDR1 is SGHRS and CDR2 is YFSETQ. Trimming stripped 0 bases from V and 1 base from J, with 7 bases between. The CDR3 has 14 residues. The CDR3 loop is CASSLEQIQETQYF. The CDR3 bases are TGCGCCAGCAGCTTGGAACAGATCCAAGAGACCCAGTACTTC.

Comments on this clonotype: At one end, the junction sequence differs from germline, possibly due to a read error. V usage is TRBV10-3 and J usage is TRBJ1-2, with D uncertain. The germline V gene encodes CDR1 ENHRY and CDR2 SYGVKD. The length of the CDR3 is 15 residues. CDR3 nucleotide sequence: TGTGCCAGCAGTTACGCTGGCGGGATCAACTATGGCTACACCTTC. It encodes CASSYAGGINYGYTF.

The rearrangement links TRBV6-5 to TRBJ2-7, with D possibly being TRBD2 (6 bases). The V and J ends lost 7 bases and 4 bases respectively, with 17 bases between them. This CDR3 has 14 amino acids. The V gene's germline CDR1 is MNHEY and CDR2 SVGAGI. The CDR3 here is CASTPSGLPYEQYF. The CDR3 DNA reads as TGTGCCAGCACGCCTTCGGGACTCCCGTACGAGCAGTACTTC.

There are many counts of this clonotype. The V gene is TRBV10-3, the J gene TRBJ2-7, with 7 bases identical to TRBD1. The germline CDR1 and CDR2 sequences are ENHRY and SYGVKD. CDR3 size: 14 residues. V was clipped by 9 bases and J by 0 bases; unmatched bases: 8. The CDR3 loop reads CAMAPGQSSYEQYF. The CDR3 bases are TGTGCCATGGCTCCGGGACAGAGCTCCTACGAGCAGTACTTC.

This clonotype occurred a few times. The rearrangement links TRBV9 to TRBJ1-2; 12 bases map to TRBD1. Germline V lookup: CDR1 SGDLS, CDR2 YYNGEE. After removal of 4 bases from V and 8 bases from J, the junction contained 18 bases not matched to a gene. CDR3 length equals 18 residues. CDR3 protein: CASSQPGQGASRPRGYTF. CDR3 nucleotides: TGTGCCAGCAGCCAACCGGGACAGGGGGCGTCCCGCCCTAGGGGCTACACCTTC.

This clonotype showed up just a few times. The genes are TRBV19 and TRBJ1-2, with 8 bases aligning to TRBD1. CDR3 length: 13 residues. The trim removed 11 bases at V and 8 bases at J, leaving 13 bases unmatched. Germline values: CDR1 LNHDA, CDR2 SQIVND (reference sequence). CDR3 sequence: CAWRTGSLEGYTF. The CDR3 coding sequence is TGTGCCTGGAGGACAGGGTCGTTGGAGGGCTACACCTTC.

Turning to this clonotype: The junction departs from the called germline gene at one end, perhaps through a read error. The V and J genes are TRBV19 and TRBJ2-2; weak D call: TRBD2 (5 bases). The CDR3 is made up of 14 amino acids. Germline V gives CDR1 LNHDA, CDR2 SQIVND (reference sequence). CDR3 nucleotides: TGTGCCAGTAGTATAGGGTCGAACACCGGGGAGCTGCTTTTT. This encodes CASSIGSNTGELLF.

This chain connects TRBV2 to TRBJ2-6, with TRBD2 identical over 10 bases. Germline CDR1 SNHLY, CDR2 FYNNEI. This CDR3 contains 19 residues. The trim removed 5 bases at V and 0 bases at J, leaving 10 bases unmatched. In nucleotides, the CDR3 is TGTGCCAGCAGTTACTCGAATCTAGCGGGAGCCTCTGGGGCCAACGTCCTGACTTTC. It yields the protein CASSYSNLAGASGANVLTF.

The rearrangement joins TRBV7-9 to TRBJ2-7; 8 nucleotides agree with TRBD1. This CDR3 has 13 residues. The trim removed 3 bases at V and 5 bases at J, leaving 3 bases unmatched. Germline CDR1 reads SEHNR; CDR2 reads FQNEAQ (reference sequence). This CDR3 is CASSFQGADEQYF. In DNA form, the CDR3 reads TGTGCCAGCAGCTTCCAGGGGGCGGACGAGCAGTACTTC.

The sample holds one count of this clonotype. The chain couples TRBV20-1 to TRBJ1-1, with unresolved D. Germline V gene sequence: CDR1 DFQATT, CDR2 SNEGSKA (reference sequence). The CDR3 covers 15 residues. The V end was cut by 6 bases, the J end by 2 bases, with 19 bases between. The CDR3 DNA reads as TGCAGTGCGGAAGGAGGTCAGTTGGTAAACACTGAAGCTTTCTTT. The encoded protein is CSAEGGQLVNTEAFF.

On this clonotype itself: One end of the junction is discordant with germline, which a read error may explain. The rearrangement uses TRBV29-1 and TRBJ2-7, with D possibly TRBD2 on 5 matching bases. CDR1 is SQVTM and CDR2 is ANQGSEA in the germline V gene. This CDR3 is 12 amino acids long. CDR3 protein: CSVERVPGELYF. In DNA form, the CDR3 reads TGCAGCGTTGAGAGGGTTCCCGGGGAGCTGTACTTC.

Many counts were recorded for this clonotype. This sequence joins TRBV7-2 and TRBJ2-7; no definite D call. This CDR3 comprises 15 residues. Germline V gene sequence: CDR1 SGHTA, CDR2 FQGNSA. The ends were cut back, 1 base at V and 7 bases at J, with 17 bases in the middle. The CDR3 DNA reads as TGTGCCAGCAGCTTAGAAGCCAGCGCCTATGGTGAGCAGTACTTC. This encodes CASSLEASAYGEQYF.

The chain has TRBV15 and TRBJ1-2, with 7 bases aligning to TRBD1. Trimming removed 5 bases from V and 4 bases from J; junction bases left unmatched: 7. The CDR3 sequence is 14 residues long. CDR1 and CDR2 from the germline V gene are LNHNV and YYDKDF (reference sequence). Here the CDR3 reads CATSSGQVLYGYTF. The DNA of the CDR3 is TGTGCCACCAGCTCCGGACAGGTCCTCTATGGCTACACCTTC.

The rearrangement joins TRBV2 to TRBJ2-5, with 9 bases identical to TRBD1. V gave up 6 bases and J gave up 1 base; unmatched junction bases: 9. CDR1 SNHLY and CDR2 FYNNEI come from the germline V gene. The CDR3 is made up of 16 amino acids. Here the CDR3 DNA reads TGTGCCAGCAGCCGACAGGGGGGGCAGCTCCAAGAGACCCAGTACTTC. This translates into CASSRQGGQLQETQYF.